These 19 T cell receptor beta chains were sequenced from one sample in a study of blood T cell repertoires in COVID-19. Profiled with immunoSEQ multiplex PCR; TCRdb holds only in-frame clones, not every one. The profile covers 150,000 or so clones, with roughly 76% appearing a single time and 7% to 10% taken by the ten largest. The sequencing input was peripheral blood. The source of these receptors is a human donor with acute or convalescent COVID-19. The donor label of this sample is uncertain.

The chain recombines TRBV19 with TRBJ2-5; D might be TRBD1 (6 bases). CDR3 length: 16 residues. V was clipped by 5 bases and J by 4 bases, with 20 bases between them. Per the germline V gene, CDR1 is LNHDA and CDR2 is SQIVND (reference sequence). The CDR3 coding sequence is TGTGCCAGTAGTCCCCCCGCCCAGGGGCTACGAGAGACCCAGTACTTC. Translating gives CASSPPAQGLRETQYF.

This clone was seen more than once but under ten times. This sequence joins TRBV7-2 and TRBJ1-5; D is perhaps TRBD1 (6 bases). The germline V gene encodes CDR1 SGHTA and CDR2 FQGNSA. V was pared by 3 bases and J by 3 bases, with 12 bases between. The CDR3 loop spans 15 amino acids. The CDR3 is CASSLGGGYNQPQHF. In DNA form, the CDR3 reads TGTGCCAGCAGCTTGGGGGGGGGCTACAATCAGCCCCAGCATTTT.

The chain couples TRBV12-3 or TRBV12-4 to TRBJ2-5; no definite D call. Deletions cut 6 bases from V and 3 bases from J, with 11 bases between. This CDR3 spans 13 amino acids. CDR3 in amino acids: CASRATTEETQYF. As DNA, the CDR3 is TGTGCCAGCAGGGCGACCACAGAAGAGACCCAGTACTTC.

The chain is built from TRBV2 and TRBJ1-1; 12 bases are shared with TRBD1. The CDR3 has 16 residues. Per the germline V gene, CDR1 is SNHLY and CDR2 is FYNNEI. After removal of 6 bases from V and 1 base from J, the junction contained 6 bases not matched to a gene. The CDR3 protein is CASSVGTGGTNTEAFF. CDR3 bases: TGTGCCAGCAGCGTCGGGACAGGGGGCACGAACACTGAAGCTTTCTTT.

The rearrangement joins TRBV5-6 to TRBJ1-2, with D perhaps TRBD1 (6 bases). V was trimmed by 2 bases and J by 1 base, leaving 12 bases between them. Germline V gene lookup returns CDR1 SGHDT and CDR2 YYEEEE. The CDR3 is 15 amino acids. Here the CDR3 reads CASSFISGDNYGYTF. For the CDR3, the DNA is TGTGCCAGCAGCTTCATATCAGGGGATAACTATGGCTACACCTTC.

The chain recombines TRBV2 with TRBJ2-7; D is ambiguous. The CDR3 spans 11 residues. Germline V gives CDR1 SNHLY, CDR2 FYNNEI. The ends were cut back, 7 bases at V and 3 bases at J, with 7 bases in the middle. CDR3 sequence reads: CASKQYYEQYF. The CDR3 DNA reads TGTGCCAGCAAACAGTACTACGAGCAGTACTTC.

This clone was detected only a few times. Additional DNA sequences in this sample encode the identical CDR3. V gene TRBV2 combines with J gene TRBJ1-2; the D is unclear. CDR3 size: 11 residues. The V end lost 2 bases, the J end lost 5 bases, and 3 bases lay between the germline ends. Germline V gives CDR1 SNHLY, CDR2 FYNNEI. The CDR3 here is CASSERYGYTF. DNA for the CDR3: TGTGCCAGCAGTGAACGGTATGGCTACACCTTC.

This sequence joins TRBV19 and TRBJ1-6; TRBD1 is a possible D gene (6 bases). The CDR3 has 12 residues. V lost 4 bases to trimming and J lost 8 bases, with 6 bases between them. Germline V gives CDR1 LNHDA, CDR2 SQIVND (reference sequence). CDR3 in DNA: TGTGCCAGTAGTAGACAGGATTCACCCCTCCACTTT. Protein: CASSRQDSPLHF.

The CDR3 coding sequence is TGTGCCAGCAGTGAATCTGGTGTGGCAGTATTTTCACCCCTCCACTTT. Translation: CASSESGVAVFSPLHF. The gene calls are TRBV6-1 and TRBJ1-6, with D hard to call. Per the germline V gene, CDR1 is MNHNS and CDR2 is SASEGT. V was clipped by 2 bases and J by 9 bases, with 17 bases between them. This CDR3 comprises 16 residues.

The J gene is TRBJ1-1, the V gene TRBV21-1. TRBV21-1 is flagged as a pseudogene. The CDR3 is 14 residues long. The CDR3 reads CASSGGTPGTEAFF. DNA of the CDR3: TGTGCCAGCAGCGGGGGGACCCCGGGCACTGAAGCTTTCTTT.

This clone occurred once. The chain links TRBV20-1 to TRBJ1-2; TRBD1 matches at 7 bases. The J segment lost 9 bases and the V segment lost 5 bases, leaving 6 bases of the junction unmatched. The V gene's germline CDR1 is DFQATT and CDR2 SNEGSKA (reference sequence). This CDR3 is 11 amino acids long. CDR3: CSAGTENSYTF. As DNA, the CDR3 is TGCAGTGCTGGGACAGAGAATAGCTACACCTTC.

The table lists this clone with a count of one. The rearrangement uses TRBV6-5 and TRBJ1-1; 8 bases align to TRBD1. The CDR3 consists of 14 residues. Germline trimming cut 5 bases from V and 4 bases from J; bases unmatched to any gene: 6. Germline V gene data show CDR1 as MNHEY and CDR2 as SVGAGI. CDR3: CASSRWTGSTEAFF. The CDR3 DNA is TGTGCCAGCAGTCGTTGGACAGGGAGCACTGAAGCTTTCTTT.

The chain recombines TRBV7-2 with TRBJ1-2, with 8 nucleotides matching TRBD1. This CDR3 region has 14 residues. The V gene's germline CDR1 is SGHTA and CDR2 FQGNSA. V lost 5 bases to trimming and J lost 8 bases; unmatched junction nucleotides: 10. The CDR3 loop reads CASSIRTGDRGYTF. CDR3 bases: TGTGCCAGCAGCATTCGTACCGGGGACAGGGGCTACACCTTC.

V and J are TRBV6-5 and TRBJ1-1; D is unresolved. Trimming removed 6 bases at V and 5 bases at J, with 13 bases between. Germline V gene sequence: CDR1 MNHEY, CDR2 SVGAGI. The CDR3 totals 13 residues. CDR3 region: CASSQSLGTEAFF. The CDR3 nucleotides are TGTGCCAGCAGCCAATCCCTCGGGACTGAAGCTTTCTTT.

The J gene is TRBJ1-2, the V gene TRBV3-1 (or the pseudogene TRBV3-2), with 10 bases matching TRBD1. Germline-derived CDR1 and CDR2 are LGHDT and YNNKEL (reference sequence). J was trimmed by 4 bases and V by 4 bases; bases with no gene match: 21. This CDR3 has 20 amino acids. The CDR3 here is CASSLALSGQGKFQFYGYTF. The CDR3 DNA is TGTGCCAGCAGCCTTGCCTTATCGGGACAGGGGAAATTCCAATTCTATGGCTACACCTTC.

V and J are TRBV5-1 and TRBJ2-5, with TRBD1 identical over 10 bases. This CDR3 comprises 17 residues. The germline CDR1 and CDR2 sequences are SGHRS and YFSETQ. The junction had 12 bases not matched to a gene; V was cut back by 2 bases and J by 5 bases. The CDR3 is CASSLGQGVPDRETQYF. In nucleotides, the CDR3 is TGCGCCAGCAGCTTAGGACAGGGGGTACCCGATAGGGAGACCCAGTACTTC. Full variable domain (rest looked up from reference TRBV5-1 and TRBJ2-5): KAGVTQTPRYLIKTRGQQVTLSCSPISGHRSVSWYQQTPGQGLQFLFEYFSETQRNKGNFPGRFSGRQFSNSRSEMNVSTLELGDSALYLCASSLGQGVPDRETQYFGPGTRLLVL.

This chain joins TRBV19 and TRBJ1-2, with 7 positions matching TRBD1. Germline V gene lookup returns CDR1 LNHDA and CDR2 SQIVND (reference sequence). The CDR3 extends over 14 amino acids. V lost 4 bases to trimming and J lost 0 bases; unmatched junction nucleotides: 2. The chain's CDR3 is CASSRTGANYGYTF. CDR3 DNA: TGTGCCAGTAGTAGGACAGGAGCTAACTATGGCTACACCTTC.

The chain combines TRBV6-5 with TRBJ1-5, with D hard to call. Trimming removed 6 bases from V and 3 bases from J, with 6 bases in between. This CDR3 contains 12 residues. Germline V gives CDR1 MNHEY, CDR2 SVGAGI. CDR3 residues: CASRGSNQPQHF. The DNA of the CDR3 is TGTGCCAGCAGGGGCTCCAATCAGCCCCAGCATTTT.

This clone occurred a few times. This chain joins TRBV16 and TRBJ2-7; no clear D gene. Germline assignment: CDR1 KGHSY and CDR2 FQNENV. Trimming shortened V by 3 bases and J by 4 bases, and 10 bases separated the two germline ends. The length of the CDR3 is 13 residues. CDR3 DNA: TGTGCCAGCAGCCACCCTCCCGGGTACGAGCAGTACTTC. This encodes CASSHPPGYEQYF.